This T cell receptor beta chain was sequenced during a study of shared clonotypes between healthy human individuals. Whole-study context: Researchers assigned three CD4 naive, three CD4 memory, two CD8 naive and one CD8 memory plate to each donor.

Only in-frame clones appear in the TCRdb table, and some are missing; sequencing was by immunoSEQ multiplex PCR. Among some 790,000 clones, 72% were seen once, and the ten largest hold roughly 1.8%. The germline V gene has CDR1 MRHNA and CDR2 SNTAGT. The CDR3 totals 14 residues. V lost 6 bases to trimming and J lost 7 bases; unmatched junction nucleotides: 9. This receptor was identified in a woman between 25 and 40 years old in good health. The chain recombines TRBV6-4 with TRBJ1-3; TRBD1 matches at 7 bases. Sequences were obtained from memory CD4+ T cells sorted from blood. This sample's subset: CD45RA-negative fraction. CDR3: CASRGQITRNTIYF. The CDR3 DNA sequence: TGTGCCAGCAGGGGACAGATTACTCGTAACACCATATATTTT.